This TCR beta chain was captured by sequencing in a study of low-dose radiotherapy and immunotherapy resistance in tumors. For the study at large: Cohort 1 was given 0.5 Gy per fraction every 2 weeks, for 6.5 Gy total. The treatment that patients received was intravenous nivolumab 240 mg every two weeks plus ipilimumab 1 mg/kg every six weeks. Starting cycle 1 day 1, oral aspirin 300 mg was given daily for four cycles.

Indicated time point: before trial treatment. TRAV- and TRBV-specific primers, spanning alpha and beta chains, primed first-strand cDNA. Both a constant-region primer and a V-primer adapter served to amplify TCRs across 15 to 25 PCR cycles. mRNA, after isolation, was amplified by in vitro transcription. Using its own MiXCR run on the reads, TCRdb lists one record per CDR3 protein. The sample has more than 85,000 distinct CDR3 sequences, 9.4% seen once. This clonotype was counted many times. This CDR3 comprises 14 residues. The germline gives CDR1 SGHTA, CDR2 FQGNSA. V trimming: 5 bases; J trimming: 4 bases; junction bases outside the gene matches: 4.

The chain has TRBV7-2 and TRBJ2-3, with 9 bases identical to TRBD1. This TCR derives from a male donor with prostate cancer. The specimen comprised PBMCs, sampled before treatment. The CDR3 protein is CASSGQGWADTQYF. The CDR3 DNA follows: TGTGCCAGCAGCGGACAGGGGTGGGCAGATACGCAGTATTTT.